This passage covers 20 T cell receptor beta chains from one sample sequenced in a study of regulatory T cells in long-lasting Graves disease. Time point given: persistent/refractory GD, antithyroid drugs over 5 years with positive TRAb. The TCR library used RNA extracted from PBMCs. With iRepertoire HTBI primers and Arm-PCR of CDR3 regions, TCR beta libraries were built. TCRdb called the multiplex PCR reads again in MiXCR, with one record for every CDR3 protein. This sample carries a few hundred thousand distinct CDR3 sequences, 20% to 25% of them seen once, and the ten largest clones take less than 30%. The sequences come from peripheral blood mononuclear cells (PBMCs), collected when the disease was refractory, from a patient treated with antithyroid drugs. The receptors were sampled from a woman between 40 and 55 years old with Graves disease.

This clonotype was counted between two and nine times. The chain carries TRBV19 and TRBJ2-2; no clear D gene. This CDR3 contains 15 residues. V gave up 5 bases and J gave up 4 bases, with 14 bases separating them. CDR1 is LNHDA, CDR2 SQIVND, per germline (reference sequence). CDR3 amino acids: CASSFYRTGTGELFF. DNA for the CDR3: TGTGCCAGTAGTTTCTATAGAACGGGCACCGGGGAGCTGTTTTTT.

This clonotype was seen ten or more times. This sequence joins TRBV29-1 and TRBJ1-2; 8 bases agree with TRBD1. The CDR3 is made up of 12 amino acids. J lost 2 bases, V lost 5 bases, and 1 base had no gene match. Germline CDR1 and CDR2: SQVTM and ANQGSEA. CDR3: CSVRDRNYGYTF. The DNA of the CDR3 is TGCAGCGTTCGGGACAGGAACTATGGCTACACCTTC. Full variable domain (missing parts from reference TRBV29-1 and TRBJ1-2): SAVISQKPSRDICQRGTSLTIQCQVDSQVTMMFWYRQQPGQSLTLIATANQGSEATYESGFVIDKFPISRPNLTFSTLTVSNMSPEDSSIYLCSVRDRNYGYTFGSGTRLTVV.

The rearrangement uses TRBV6-4 and TRBJ2-7, with D possibly called TRBD1 or TRBD2 (5 bases each). This CDR3 is 12 amino acids long. V was shortened by 8 bases and J by 4 bases, with 12 bases between the two germline ends. Germline assignment: CDR1 MRHNA and CDR2 SNTAGT. CDR3 in amino acids: CASRDPTYEQYF. DNA for the CDR3: TGTGCCAGCCGGGACCCTACTTACGAGCAGTACTTC.

This clonotype was recorded at least ten times. This chain connects TRBV27 to TRBJ1-1, with 7 bases that match TRBD1. Germline V gives CDR1 MNHEY, CDR2 SMNVEV (reference sequence). CDR3 length: 14 residues. With V trimmed by 4 bases and J by 3 bases, 5 bases remained unmatched. For the CDR3, the DNA is TGTGCCAGCAGTTCCACAGGGGTTTACACTGAAGCTTTCTTT. This sequence encodes CASSSTGVYTEAFF.

This clonotype was seen repeatedly, ten times or more. The chain couples TRBV2 to TRBJ2-7, with D perhaps matching TRBD2 (7 bases). The CDR3 extends over 13 amino acids. The V gene lost 9 bases and the J gene lost 7 bases, with 19 bases spanning the gap. Germline values: CDR1 SNHLY, CDR2 FYNNEI. As DNA, the CDR3 is TGTGCCAGTACGGGGGCAGGGGAGGGGGAGCAGTACTTC. Translated, it gives CASTGAGEGEQYF. The complete variable domain, with remaining parts taken from reference TRBV2 and TRBJ2-7, reads EPEVTQTPSHQVTQMGQEVILRCVPISNHLYFYWYRQILGQKVEFLVSFYNNEISEKSEIFDDQFSVERPDGSNFTLKIRSTKLEDSAMYFCASTGAGEGEQYFGPGTRLTVT.

The rearrangement joins TRBV28 to TRBJ1-5; TRBD1 might be the D (5 bases). In germline, CDR1 is MDHEN, CDR2 SYDVKM. The V end lost 9 bases, the J end lost 4 bases, and 16 bases lay between the germline ends. This CDR3 contains 14 residues. The CDR3 spells CASLPGTPNQPQHF. CDR3 sequence (DNA): TGTGCCAGTCTTCCCGGGACGCCGAATCAGCCCCAGCATTTT.

As regards this clonotype: With a much larger clone just one base away, this may be a read error. The V call is TRBV28, the J call TRBJ1-1; D call uncertain. CDR3 size: 11 residues. Between the trimmed V and J ends, which lost 4 bases and 7 bases, there was a span of 7 bases. The germline CDR1 and CDR2 sequences are MDHEN and SYDVKM. The CDR3 DNA is TGTGCCAGCAGTTCCGCCGTTGAAGCTTTCTTT. Its translation is CASSSAVEAFF.

In its sample, this clonotype was seen many times. The chain couples TRBV29-1 to TRBJ2-5, with D possibly matching TRBD2 (6 bases). There are 14 residues in the CDR3. V shed 4 bases and J shed 2 bases, with 14 bases lying between them. Germline CDR1 is SQVTM and CDR2 is ANQGSEA. CDR3 protein: CSVGRGGVQETQYF. CDR3 coding DNA: TGCAGCGTTGGCCGGGGAGGTGTTCAAGAGACCCAGTACTTC.

This clonotype was seen only a few times. The chain uses TRBV28 and TRBJ2-7, with 10 bases that match TRBD1. In germline, CDR1 is MDHEN, CDR2 SYDVKM. V shed 6 bases, J shed 5 bases, and the junction held 1 base outside the gene matches. This CDR3 is built from 12 residues. The CDR3 DNA is TGTGCCAGCAGCGGGACAGGGGACGAGCAGTACTTC. Its protein is CASSGTGDEQYF. Drawing the rest from reference TRBV28 and TRBJ2-7, the complete variable domain is DVKVTQSSRYLVKRTGEKVFLECVQDMDHENMFWYRQDPGLGLRLIYFSYDVKMKEKGDIPEGYSVSREKKERFSLILESASTNQTSMYLCASSGTGDEQYFGPGTRLTVT.

The chain joins TRBV14 to TRBJ1-2; D not certain. The CDR3 has 13 amino acids. In germline, CDR1 is SGHDN, CDR2 FVKESK. V was cut by 3 bases and J by 0 bases, with 5 bases left in between. For the CDR3, the DNA is TGTGCCAGCAGCCAGCGGGCTAACTATGGCTACACCTTC. It translates to CASSQRANYGYTF.

For this clonotype: Being one base from a much bigger clone, this may be a read error. The chain couples TRBV15 to TRBJ1-1; D remains unclear. V gave up 0 bases and J gave up 1 base, with 9 bases separating them. CDR1 LNHNV and CDR2 YYDKDF come from the germline V gene (reference sequence). The CDR3 is 15 residues long. Here the CDR3 DNA reads TGTGCCACCAGCAGAGAAGGGCAGCCGAACACTGAAGCTTTCTTT. This translates into CATSREGQPNTEAFF.

The genes are TRBV13 and TRBJ2-5; D is undetermined. V was shortened by 2 bases and J by 3 bases, with 7 bases between the two germline ends. Per the germline V gene, CDR1 is PRHDT and CDR2 is FYEKMQ (reference sequence). The CDR3 extends over 13 amino acids. CDR3 in amino acids: CASSLRRKETQYF. The CDR3 nucleotides are TGTGCCAGCAGCTTAAGACGGAAAGAGACCCAGTACTTC.

This clonotype was counted a few times. The gene calls are TRBV19 and TRBJ1-5, with 8 bases aligning to TRBD1. In germline, CDR1 is LNHDA, CDR2 SQIVND (reference sequence). The CDR3 has 17 amino acids. After removal of 6 bases from V and 1 base from J, the junction contained 11 bases not matched to a gene. The DNA for the CDR3 is TGTGCCAGTAGAGGTCCTGACAGGGGAGGCAGCAATCAGCCCCAGCATTTT. It is translated as CASRGPDRGGSNQPQHF.

J is TRBJ2-5 and V is TRBV7-6, with D hard to call. Germline values: CDR1 SGHVS, CDR2 FNYEAQ. V was trimmed by 0 bases and J by 5 bases, leaving 7 bases between them. This CDR3 comprises 13 residues. As DNA, the CDR3 is TGTGCCAGCAGCTTAGCGGTCGTGGAGACCCAGTACTTC. It is translated as CASSLAVVETQYF.

V is TRBV6-1 and J is TRBJ2-7, with no clear D. Germline V lookup: CDR1 MNHNS, CDR2 SASEGT. Trimming removed 8 bases at V and 6 bases at J, with 8 bases between. The CDR3 totals 10 residues. The CDR3 region has the DNA TGTGCCAGCGGAAGATTCGAGCAGTACTTC. Translating it yields CASGRFEQYF.

V is TRBV7-8 and J is TRBJ2-1; tentative D call: TRBD2 (6 bases). CDR1 SGHVS and CDR2 FQNEAQ come from the germline V gene. This CDR3 has 16 amino acids. Trimming cost V 3 bases and J 9 bases, with 21 bases left between them. CDR3 loop: CASSFSQTSGASEQFF. CDR3 sequence (DNA): TGTGCCAGCAGCTTTTCCCAGACTAGTGGGGCCTCTGAGCAGTTCTTC.

At least ten counts were recorded for this clonotype. The chain carries TRBV2 and TRBJ1-1; TRBD1 aligns across 7 bases. This CDR3 contains 14 residues. Trimming took 6 bases from V and 5 from J; bases not matched to a gene: 9. The germline V gene has CDR1 SNHLY and CDR2 FYNNEI. The CDR3 DNA sequence: TGTGCCAGCAGGGAGTACAGGGGATTGACTGAAGCTTTCTTT. Translating gives CASREYRGLTEAFF.

This clonotype appeared many times. The chain carries TRBV7-9 and TRBJ2-5; D remains unclear. Between the trimmed V and J ends, which lost 4 bases and 5 bases, there was a span of 11 bases. The CDR3 length is 13 residues. Germline V CDR1 and CDR2: SEHNR, FQNEAQ (reference sequence). The CDR3 DNA is TGTGCCAGCAGCTCGGACGAGGTGGAGACCCAGTACTTC. Its translation is CASSSDEVETQYF.

This clonotype occurred a few times. The chain recombines TRBV2 with TRBJ2-3; D tentatively fits TRBD1 or TRBD2 (5 bases each). Germline CDR1 SNHLY, CDR2 FYNNEI. The CDR3 runs 13 residues. With 4 bases removed from V and 6 bases from J, the gap between germline ends came to 11 bases. Written as DNA, the CDR3 is TGTGCCAGCAGTGGGGGACCCACGGATACGCAGTATTTT. This codes for CASSGGPTDTQYF.

This clonotype was detected only a few times. The chain is built from TRBV7-9 and TRBJ1-6; D is perhaps TRBD1 (6 bases). Trimming left V 2 bases short and J 7 bases short, with 12 bases between. CDR1 and CDR2 from the germline V gene are SEHNR and FQNEAQ (reference sequence). This CDR3 has 15 residues. As DNA, the CDR3 is TGTGCCAGCAGCTTACAGGGGTACGACAATTCACCCCTCCACTTT. This sequence encodes CASSLQGYDNSPLHF.